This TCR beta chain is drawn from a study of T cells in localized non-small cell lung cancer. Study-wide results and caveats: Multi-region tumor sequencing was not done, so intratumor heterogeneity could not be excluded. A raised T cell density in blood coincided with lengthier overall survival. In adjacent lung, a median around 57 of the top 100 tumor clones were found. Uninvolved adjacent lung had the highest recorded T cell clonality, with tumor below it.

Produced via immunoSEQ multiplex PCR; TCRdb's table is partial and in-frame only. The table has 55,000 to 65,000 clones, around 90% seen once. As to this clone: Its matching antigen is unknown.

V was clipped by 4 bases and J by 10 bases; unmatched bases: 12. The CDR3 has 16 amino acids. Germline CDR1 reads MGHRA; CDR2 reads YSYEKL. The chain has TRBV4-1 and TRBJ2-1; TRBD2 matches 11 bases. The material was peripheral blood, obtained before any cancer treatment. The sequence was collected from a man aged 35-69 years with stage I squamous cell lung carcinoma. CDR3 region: CASSRLLAGDRWEQFF. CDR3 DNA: TGCGCCAGCAGCCGTTTACTAGCGGGAGATAGATGGGAGCAGTTCTTC.